This entry is about one T cell receptor beta chain. Its target is not known. Produced via immunoSEQ multiplex PCR; TCRdb's table is partial and in-frame only. The sample has roughly 320,000 clones, around 87% seen once. Treatment specified: 15 to 20 received Ad26.COV2.S at low or high dose, single or two shots; 5 received placebo; per-sample allocation not given. Sampling was performed 63 days after the first vaccine or placebo injection. This record comes from a study of Ad26.COV2.S vaccination and SARS-CoV-2 variants. The study, taken as a whole, reports: Participants in the vaccine arm had higher spike-specific TCR breadth; placebo recipients had lower.

This clonotype was sampled from a person aged 18-65 years who received the Ad26.COV2.S COVID-19 vaccine or a placebo. The sequencing here drew on peripheral blood, taken in a trial of Ad26.COV2.S vaccine versus placebo.

The CDR3 region has the DNA TGTGCCAGCAGCTTAGGGGGAAACAACTATGGCTACACCTTC. It specifies CASSLGGNNYGYTF. The chain couples TRBV7-9 to TRBJ1-2, with D uncertain. There are 14 residues in the CDR3. The germline V gene encodes CDR1 SEHNR and CDR2 FQNEAQ (reference sequence). V was clipped by 1 base and J by 2 bases, with 8 bases between them.